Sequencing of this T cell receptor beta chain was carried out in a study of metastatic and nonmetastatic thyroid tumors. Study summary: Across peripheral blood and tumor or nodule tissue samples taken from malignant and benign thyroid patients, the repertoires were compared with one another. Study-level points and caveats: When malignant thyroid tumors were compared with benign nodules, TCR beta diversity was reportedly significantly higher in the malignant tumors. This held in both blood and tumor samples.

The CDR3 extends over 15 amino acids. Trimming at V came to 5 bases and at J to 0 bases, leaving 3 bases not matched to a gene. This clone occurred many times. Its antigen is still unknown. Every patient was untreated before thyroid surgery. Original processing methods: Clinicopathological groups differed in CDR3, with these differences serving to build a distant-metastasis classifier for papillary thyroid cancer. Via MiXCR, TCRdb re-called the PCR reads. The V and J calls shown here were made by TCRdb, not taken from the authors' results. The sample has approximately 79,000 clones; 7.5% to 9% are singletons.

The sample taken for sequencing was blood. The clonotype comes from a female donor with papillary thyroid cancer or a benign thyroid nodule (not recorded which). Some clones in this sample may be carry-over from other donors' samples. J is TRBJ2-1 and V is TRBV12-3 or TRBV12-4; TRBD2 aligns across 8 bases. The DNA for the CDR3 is TGTGCCAGCAGTCCCGGGACTAGCTCCTACAATGAGCAGTTCTTC. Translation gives CASSPGTSSYNEQFF.